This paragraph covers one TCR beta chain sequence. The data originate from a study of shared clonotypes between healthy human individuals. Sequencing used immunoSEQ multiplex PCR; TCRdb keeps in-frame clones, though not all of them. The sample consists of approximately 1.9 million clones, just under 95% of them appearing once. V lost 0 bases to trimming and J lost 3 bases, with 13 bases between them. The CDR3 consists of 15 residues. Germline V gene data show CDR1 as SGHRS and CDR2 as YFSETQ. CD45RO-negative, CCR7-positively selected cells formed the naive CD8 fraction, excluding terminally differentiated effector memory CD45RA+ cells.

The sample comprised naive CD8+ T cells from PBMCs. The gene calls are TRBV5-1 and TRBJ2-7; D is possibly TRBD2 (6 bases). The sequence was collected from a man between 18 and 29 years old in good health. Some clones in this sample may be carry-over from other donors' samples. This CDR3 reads CASSLDASALYEQYF. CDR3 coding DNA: TGCGCCAGCAGCTTGGATGCTAGCGCACTCTACGAGCAGTACTTC.